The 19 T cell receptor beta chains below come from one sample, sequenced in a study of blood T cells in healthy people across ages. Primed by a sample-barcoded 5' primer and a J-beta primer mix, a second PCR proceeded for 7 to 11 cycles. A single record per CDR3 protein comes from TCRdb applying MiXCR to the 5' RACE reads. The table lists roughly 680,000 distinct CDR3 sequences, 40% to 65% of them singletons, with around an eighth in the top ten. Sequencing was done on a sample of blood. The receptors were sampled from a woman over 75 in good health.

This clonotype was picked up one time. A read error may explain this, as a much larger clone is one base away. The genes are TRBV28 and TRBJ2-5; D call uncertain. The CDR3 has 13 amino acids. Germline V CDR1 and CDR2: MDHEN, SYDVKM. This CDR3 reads CGSSLWVGETQYF. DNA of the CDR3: TGTGGCAGCAGCCTTTGGGTGGGAGAGACCCAGTACTTC.

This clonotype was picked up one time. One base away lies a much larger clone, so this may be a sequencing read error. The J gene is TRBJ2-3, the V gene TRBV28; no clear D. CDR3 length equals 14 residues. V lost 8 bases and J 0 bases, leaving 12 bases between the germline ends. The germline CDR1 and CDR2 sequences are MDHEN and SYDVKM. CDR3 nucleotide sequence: TGTGCCAGCCCTCCGCCCGGAAGCACAGATACGCAGTATTTT. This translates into CASPPPGSTDTQYF.

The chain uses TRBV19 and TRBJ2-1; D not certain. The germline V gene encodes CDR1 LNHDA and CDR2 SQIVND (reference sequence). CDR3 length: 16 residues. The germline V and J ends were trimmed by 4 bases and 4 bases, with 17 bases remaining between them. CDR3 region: CASSNTLGPLYNEQFF. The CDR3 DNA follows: TGTGCCAGTAGTAACACCCTGGGTCCTCTTTACAATGAGCAGTTCTTC. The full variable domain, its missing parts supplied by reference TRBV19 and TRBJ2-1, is DGGITQSPKYLFRKEGQNVTLSCEQNLNHDAMYWYRQDPGQGLRLIYYSQIVNDFQKGDIAEGYSVSREKKESFPLTVTSAQKNPTAFYLCASSNTLGPLYNEQFFGPGTRLTVL.

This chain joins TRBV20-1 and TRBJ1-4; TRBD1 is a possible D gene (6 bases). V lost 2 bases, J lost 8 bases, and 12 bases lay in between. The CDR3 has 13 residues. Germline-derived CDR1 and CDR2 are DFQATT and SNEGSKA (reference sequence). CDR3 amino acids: CSARHTQGEKLFF. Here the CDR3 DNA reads TGCAGTGCTAGACATACTCAGGGGGAAAAACTGTTTTTT.

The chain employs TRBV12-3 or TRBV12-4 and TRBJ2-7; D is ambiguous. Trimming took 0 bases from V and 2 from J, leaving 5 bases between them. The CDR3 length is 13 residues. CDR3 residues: CASSLAITYEQYF. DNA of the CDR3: TGTGCCAGCAGTTTAGCAATTACCTACGAGCAGTACTTC.

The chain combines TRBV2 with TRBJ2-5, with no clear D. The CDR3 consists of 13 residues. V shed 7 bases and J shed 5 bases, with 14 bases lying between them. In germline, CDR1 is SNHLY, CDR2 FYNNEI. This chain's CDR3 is CASTSRARETQYF. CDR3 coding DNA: TGTGCCAGCACATCAAGGGCAAGGGAGACCCAGTACTTC.

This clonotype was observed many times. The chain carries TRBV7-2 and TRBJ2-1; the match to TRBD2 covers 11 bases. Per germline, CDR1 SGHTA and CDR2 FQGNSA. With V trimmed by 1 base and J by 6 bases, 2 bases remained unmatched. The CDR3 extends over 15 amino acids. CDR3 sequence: CASSLGLAGINEQFF. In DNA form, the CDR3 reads TGTGCCAGCAGCTTAGGACTAGCGGGGATCAATGAGCAGTTCTTC. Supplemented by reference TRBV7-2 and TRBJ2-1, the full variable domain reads GAGVSQSPSNKVTEKGKDVELRCDPISGHTALYWYRQSLGQGLEFLIYFQGNSAPDKSGLPSDRFSAERTGGSVSTLTIQRTQQEDSAVYLCASSLGLAGINEQFFGPGTRLTVL.

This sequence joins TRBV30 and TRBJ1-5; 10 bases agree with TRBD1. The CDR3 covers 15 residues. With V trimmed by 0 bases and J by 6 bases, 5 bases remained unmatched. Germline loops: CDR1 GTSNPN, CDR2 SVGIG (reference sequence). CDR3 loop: CAWSVGTGVSQPQHF. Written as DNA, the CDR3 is TGTGCCTGGAGTGTAGGGACAGGGGTGAGTCAGCCCCAGCATTTT.

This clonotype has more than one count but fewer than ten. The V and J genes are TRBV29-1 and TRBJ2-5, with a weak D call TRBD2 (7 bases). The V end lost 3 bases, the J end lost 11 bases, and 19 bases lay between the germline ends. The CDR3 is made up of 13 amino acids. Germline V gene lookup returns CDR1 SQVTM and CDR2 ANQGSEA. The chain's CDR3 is CSVEVGGDNEQYF. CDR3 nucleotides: TGCAGCGTTGAGGTGGGGGGGGACAATGAGCAGTACTTC.

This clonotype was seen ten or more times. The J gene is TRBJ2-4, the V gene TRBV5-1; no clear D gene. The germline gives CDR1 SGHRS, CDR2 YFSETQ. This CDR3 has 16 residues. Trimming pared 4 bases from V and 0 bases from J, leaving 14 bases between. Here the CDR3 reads CASSDPLGLAKNIQYF. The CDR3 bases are TGCGCCAGCAGCGACCCGCTCGGATTAGCCAAAAACATTCAGTACTTC.

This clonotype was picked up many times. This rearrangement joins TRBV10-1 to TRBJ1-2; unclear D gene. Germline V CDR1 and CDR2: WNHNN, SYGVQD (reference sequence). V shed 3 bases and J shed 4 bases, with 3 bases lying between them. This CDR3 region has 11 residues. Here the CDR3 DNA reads TGCGCCAGCAGTGACGGCTATGGCTACACCTTC. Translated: CASSDGYGYTF.

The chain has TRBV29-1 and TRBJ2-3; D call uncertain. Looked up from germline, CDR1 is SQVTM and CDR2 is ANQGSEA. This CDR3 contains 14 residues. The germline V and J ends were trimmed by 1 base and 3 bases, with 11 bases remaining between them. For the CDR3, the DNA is TGCAGCGTTGAAGGAACGGTTAATACAGATACGCAGTATTTT. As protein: CSVEGTVNTDTQYF.

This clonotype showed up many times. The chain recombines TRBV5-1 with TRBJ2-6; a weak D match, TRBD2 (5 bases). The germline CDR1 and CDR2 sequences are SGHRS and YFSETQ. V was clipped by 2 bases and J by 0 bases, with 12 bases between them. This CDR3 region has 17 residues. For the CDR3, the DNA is TGCGCCAGCAGCTTCGGGGATAAAGGCTCTGGGGCCAACGTCCTGACTTTC. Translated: CASSFGDKGSGANVLTF.

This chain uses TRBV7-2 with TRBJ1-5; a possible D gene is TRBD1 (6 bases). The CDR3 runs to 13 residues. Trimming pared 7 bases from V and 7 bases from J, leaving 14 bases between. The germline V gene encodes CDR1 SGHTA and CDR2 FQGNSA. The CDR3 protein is CASTREGGQPQHF. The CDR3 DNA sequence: TGTGCCAGCACCCGAGAGGGGGGCCAGCCCCAGCATTTT.

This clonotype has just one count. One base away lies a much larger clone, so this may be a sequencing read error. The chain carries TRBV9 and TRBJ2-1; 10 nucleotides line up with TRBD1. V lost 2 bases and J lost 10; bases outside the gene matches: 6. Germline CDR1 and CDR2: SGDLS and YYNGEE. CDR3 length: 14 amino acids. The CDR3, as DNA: TGTGCCAGCAGCGTTGCGACAGGGGGCTACGAGCAGTTCTTC. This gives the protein CASSVATGGYEQFF.

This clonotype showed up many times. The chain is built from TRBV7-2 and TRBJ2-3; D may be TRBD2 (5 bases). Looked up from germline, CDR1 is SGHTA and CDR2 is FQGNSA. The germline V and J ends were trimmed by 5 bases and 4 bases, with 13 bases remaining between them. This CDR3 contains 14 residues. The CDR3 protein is CASSPGIGADTQYF. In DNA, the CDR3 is TGTGCCAGCAGCCCGGGGATAGGTGCAGATACGCAGTATTTT. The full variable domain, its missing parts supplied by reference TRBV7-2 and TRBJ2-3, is GAGVSQSPSNKVTEKGKDVELRCDPISGHTALYWYRQSLGQGLEFLIYFQGNSAPDKSGLPSDRFSAERTGGSVSTLTIQRTQQEDSAVYLCASSPGIGADTQYFGPGTRLTVL.

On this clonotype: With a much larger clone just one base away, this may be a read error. The CDR3 loop reads CTSMMGEAGDTDTQYF. The CDR3 DNA follows: TGTACCAGCATGATGGGGGAAGCGGGCGACACAGATACGCAGTATTTT. The chain carries TRBV6-1 and TRBJ2-3; D may be TRBD2 (6 bases). The CDR3 is made up of 16 amino acids. Germline V gene data show CDR1 as MNHNS and CDR2 as SASEGT.

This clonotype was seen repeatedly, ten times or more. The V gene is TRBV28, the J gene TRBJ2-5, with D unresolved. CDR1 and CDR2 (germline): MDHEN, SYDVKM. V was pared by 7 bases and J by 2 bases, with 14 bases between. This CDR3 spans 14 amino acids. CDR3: CASISGSRQETQYF. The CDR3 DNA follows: TGTGCCAGCATTAGTGGGTCGAGACAAGAGACCCAGTACTTC.

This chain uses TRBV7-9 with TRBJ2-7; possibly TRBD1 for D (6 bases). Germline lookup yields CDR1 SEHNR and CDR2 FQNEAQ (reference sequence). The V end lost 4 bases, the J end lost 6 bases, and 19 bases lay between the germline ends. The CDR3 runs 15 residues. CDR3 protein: CASSSLGTLFTEQYF. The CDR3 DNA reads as TGTGCCAGCAGCTCCCTAGGGACACTGTTCACCGAGCAGTACTTC.